Below, 5 T cell receptor beta chains from the same sample are listed, as sequenced in a study of OX40 agonist ivuxolimab in advanced cancers. The data were produced by immunoSEQ multiplex PCR, yet TCRdb's version contains in-frame clones alone and is incomplete. The sample includes fewer than 85,000 clones, around 78% of them seen just once. The material sequenced was CD4+ or CD8+ T cells sorted from blood, taken in a trial of the OX40 agonist ivuxolimab. Receptor source: an adult with an advanced solid tumor such as melanoma, head and neck, liver or kidney cancer.

Only one count was recorded for this clone. The chain has TRBV11-2 and TRBJ2-1; 9 positions agree with TRBD1. The CDR3 contains 17 residues. V gave up 5 bases and J gave up 5 bases; unmatched junction bases: 13. Germline V gene sequence: CDR1 SGHAT, CDR2 FQNNGV. The CDR3 bases are TGTGCCAGCAGCAAAACCGTAGGGACAGGGACTCACAATGAGCAGTTCTTC. It specifies CASSKTVGTGTHNEQFF.

This chain connects TRBV30 to TRBJ2-7, with D perhaps TRBD1 (7 bases). Germline V CDR1 and CDR2: GTSNPN, SVGIG (reference sequence). Trimming took 4 bases from V and 1 from J, leaving 17 bases between them. The CDR3 covers 15 residues. CDR3 protein: CAWMASGDSSYEQYF. Here the CDR3 DNA reads TGTGCCTGGATGGCGTCGGGGGACAGTTCCTACGAGCAGTACTTC.

This chain uses TRBV19 with TRBJ2-3; TRBD1 might be the D (6 bases). Trimming shortened V by 10 bases and J by 3 bases, and 11 bases separated the two germline ends. There are 12 residues in the CDR3. The germline gives CDR1 LNHDA, CDR2 SQIVND (reference sequence). CDR3 coding DNA: TGTGCCACCCAGGACAGAACAGATACGCAGTATTTT. Its protein product is CATQDRTDTQYF.

This clone was counted once. The chain has TRBV9 and TRBJ2-7, with TRBD1 matching over 7 bases. The germline V gene encodes CDR1 SGDLS and CDR2 YYNGEE. V trimming: 3 bases; J trimming: 5 bases; junction bases outside the gene matches: 8. The CDR3 totals 14 residues. The CDR3 sequence is CASSAYTGVNEQYF. The CDR3 DNA reads TGTGCCAGCAGCGCGTATACAGGGGTTAACGAGCAGTACTTC.

The chain has TRBV2 and TRBJ1-1, with TRBD1 matching 10 bases. V gave up 5 bases and J gave up 4 bases; unmatched junction bases: 10. CDR1 and CDR2 from the germline V gene are SNHLY and FYNNEI. The CDR3 covers 16 residues. CDR3 in DNA: TGTGCCAGCAGTAAGGGACAGGGGTATGTGGGCACTGAAGCTTTCTTT. The encoded protein is CASSKGQGYVGTEAFF.